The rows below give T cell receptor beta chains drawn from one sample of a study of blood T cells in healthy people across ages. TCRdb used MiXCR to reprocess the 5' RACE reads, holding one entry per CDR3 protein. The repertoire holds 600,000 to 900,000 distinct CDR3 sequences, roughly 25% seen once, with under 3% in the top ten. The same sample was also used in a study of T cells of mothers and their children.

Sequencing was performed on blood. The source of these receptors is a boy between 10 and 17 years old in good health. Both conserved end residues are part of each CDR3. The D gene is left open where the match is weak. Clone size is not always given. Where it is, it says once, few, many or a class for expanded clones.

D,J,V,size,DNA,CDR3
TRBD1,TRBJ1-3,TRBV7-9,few,TGTGCCAGCAGCTCCGACAGGGACTCTGGAAACACCATATATTTT,CASSSDRDSGNTIYF
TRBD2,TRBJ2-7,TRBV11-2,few,TGTGCCAGCAGCTTGTCGGGGGGGGATTCCTACGAGCAGTACTTC,CASSLSGGDSYEQYF
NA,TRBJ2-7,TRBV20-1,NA,TGCAGTGCTAGCACAGGCAGGACCTACGAGCAGTACTTC,CSASTGRTYEQYF
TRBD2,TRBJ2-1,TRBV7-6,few,TGTGCCAGCAGCCCGGAGGCGGGGGTCCCCCTCAATGAGCAGTTCTTC,CASSPEAGVPLNEQFF
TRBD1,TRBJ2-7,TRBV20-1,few,TGCAGTGCCTCTCGACAGGGGATAGGATCCTACGAGCAGTACTTC,CSASRQGIGSYEQYF
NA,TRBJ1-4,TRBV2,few,TGTGCCAGCAGGGCCCGTGAGCTTGAAAAACTGTTTTTT,CASRARELEKLFF
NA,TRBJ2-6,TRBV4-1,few,TGCGCCAGCAGCCAAAGATACGGTCCATCTTCTCCTGGGGCCAACGTCCTGACTTTC,CASSQRYGPSSPGANVLTF
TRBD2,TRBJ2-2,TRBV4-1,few,TGCGCCAGCAGCCAAGATAGTCCCCAAGCGGGGGACGGTTTCTGGGAGCTGTTTTTT,CASSQDSPQAGDGFWELFF
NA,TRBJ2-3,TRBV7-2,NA,TGTGCCAGCAGCTTCTTTTCGGGGGCTAGCACAGATACGCAGTATTTT,CASSFFSGASTDTQYF
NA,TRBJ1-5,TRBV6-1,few,TGTGCCAGCAGTGACCGGCAGGGCAATCAGCCCCAGCATTTT,CASSDRQGNQPQHF
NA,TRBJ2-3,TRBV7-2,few,TGTGCCAGCAGCCTCCGGGCCCAACATGCGTATTTT,CASSLRAQHAYF
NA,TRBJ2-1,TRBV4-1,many,TGCGCCAGCAGCCGGCGAGGGAATGAGCAGTTCTTC,CASSRRGNEQFF
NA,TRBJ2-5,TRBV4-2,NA,TGTGCCAGCAGCCTATACTCCCCTGGAGAGACCCAGTACTTC,CASSLYSPGETQYF
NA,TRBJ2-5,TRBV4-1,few,TGCGCCAGCAGCGACAAAGTTGAGAACCAAGAGACCCAGTACTTC,CASSDKVENQETQYF
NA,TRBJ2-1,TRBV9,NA,TGTGCCAGCAGCGTGTCCGGACACTCCAACTACAATGAGCAGTTCTTC,CASSVSGHSNYNEQFF
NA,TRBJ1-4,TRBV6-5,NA,TGTGCCAGCAGTTACTCGAGCAGAGGAGATGAAAAACTGTTTTTT,CASSYSSRGDEKLFF
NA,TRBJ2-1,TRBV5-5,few,TGTGCCAGCAGCTCCGGGACAGGGCGAACGACTAGCGGTCGTAGATGTTTCTTC,CASSSGTGRTTSGRRCFF
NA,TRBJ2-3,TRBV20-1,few,TGCAGTGCTAGGATCACTTACGATACGCAGTATTTT,CSARITYDTQYF
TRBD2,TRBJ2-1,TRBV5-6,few,TGTGCCAGCAGCTTGGAGGGACTAAATTTCTACAATGAGCAGTTCTTC,CASSLEGLNFYNEQFF
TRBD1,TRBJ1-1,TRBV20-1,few,TGCAGTGCTAGACCACCGGGACAGGGGAACACTGAAGCTTTCTTT,CSARPPGQGNTEAFF
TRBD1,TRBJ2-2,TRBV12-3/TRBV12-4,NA,TGTGCCAGCAGTTCCCCGCCCAGGGGGCTCACCGGGGAGCTGTTTTTT,CASSSPPRGLTGELFF
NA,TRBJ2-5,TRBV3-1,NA,TGTTCCAGCAGCCAAGGTTTGGCGGCTCTACAAGAGACCCAGTACTTC,CSSSQGLAALQETQYF
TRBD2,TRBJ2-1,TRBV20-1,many,TGCAGTGCCGCGGGCGGGAGGCAATCCTACAATGAGCAGTTCTTC,CSAAGGRQSYNEQFF
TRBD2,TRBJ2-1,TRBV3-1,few,TGTGCCAGCAGCCAAGTTGGGCGGGGGGGCCGCGGTGCCTACAATGAGCAGTTCTTC,CASSQVGRGGRGAYNEQFF
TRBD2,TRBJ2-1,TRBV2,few,TGTGCCAGCAGCCGGACTAGCGGCGAAGTGGTGTTCTTC,CASSRTSGEVVFF
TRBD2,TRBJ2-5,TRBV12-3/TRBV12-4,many,TGTGCCAGCGGAAATCCGGGACTAGCGGGGGGGAGAGAGACCCAGTACTTC,CASGNPGLAGGRETQYF
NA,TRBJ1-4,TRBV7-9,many,TGTGCCAGCAGCTTCTCGGGGGAAAAACTGTTTTTT,CASSFSGEKLFF
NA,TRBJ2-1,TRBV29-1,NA,TGCAGCGTTGATCTGAGCTCCTACAATGAGCAGTTCTTC,CSVDLSSYNEQFF
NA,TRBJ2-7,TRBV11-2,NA,TGTGCCAGCAGCGCCCAGACAGTAACGTCCTACGAGCAGTACTTC,CASSAQTVTSYEQYF
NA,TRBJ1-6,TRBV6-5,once,TGTGCCAGCAGTTACTCGGCAGGGAATTCACCCCTCCACTTT,CASSYSAGNSPLHF
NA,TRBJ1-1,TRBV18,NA,TGTGCCAGCTCACCACCGGCCAACCCTTATCCCTCAGAAGCTTTCTTT,CASSPPANPYPSEAFF
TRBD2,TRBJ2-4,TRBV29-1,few,TGCAGCGTTGGGGCGGGGGGGGTTTCCAAAAACATTCAGTACTTC,CSVGAGGVSKNIQYF
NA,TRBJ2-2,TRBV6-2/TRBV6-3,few,TGTGCCAGCGGGGACTTTAACACCGGGGAGCTGTTTTTT,CASGDFNTGELFF
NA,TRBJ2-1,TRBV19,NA,TGTGCCAGCCGGGGGGCCCCCTACAATGAGCAGTTCTTC,CASRGAPYNEQFF
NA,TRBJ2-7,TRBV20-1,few,TGCAGTGCTGGACCGGGACCTAGAGGGAACGAGCAGTACTTC,CSAGPGPRGNEQYF
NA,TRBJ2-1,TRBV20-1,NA,TGCAGTGCTAGATTTCCGGACCTCAATGAGCAGTTCTTC,CSARFPDLNEQFF
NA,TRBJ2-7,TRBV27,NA,TGTGCCAGCAGTCCCGGAACAGTGGGCCACGAGCAGTACTTC,CASSPGTVGHEQYF
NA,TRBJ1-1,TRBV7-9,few,TGTGCCAGCAGTCCACAGGGCTACAAGAACACTGAAGCTTTCTTT,CASSPQGYKNTEAFF
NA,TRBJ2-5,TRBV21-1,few,TGTGCCAGCAGCACTCCGGGCTTCGGGGAGACCCAGTACTTC,CASSTPGFGETQYF
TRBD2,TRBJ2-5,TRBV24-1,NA,TGTGCCACCAGTGATCCAGCCCTCCGCGGGGGGACAATGGAGACCCAGTACTTC,CATSDPALRGGTMETQYF
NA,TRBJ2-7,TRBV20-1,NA,TGCAGTGCTAGGGGACTCTGGCTCGAGCAGTACTTC,CSARGLWLEQYF
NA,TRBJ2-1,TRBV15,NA,TGTGCCACCAGCAGAGCCCCTTCCCCCGAGGCTACAAAAACCTACAATGAGCAGTTCTTC,CATSRAPSPEATKTYNEQFF